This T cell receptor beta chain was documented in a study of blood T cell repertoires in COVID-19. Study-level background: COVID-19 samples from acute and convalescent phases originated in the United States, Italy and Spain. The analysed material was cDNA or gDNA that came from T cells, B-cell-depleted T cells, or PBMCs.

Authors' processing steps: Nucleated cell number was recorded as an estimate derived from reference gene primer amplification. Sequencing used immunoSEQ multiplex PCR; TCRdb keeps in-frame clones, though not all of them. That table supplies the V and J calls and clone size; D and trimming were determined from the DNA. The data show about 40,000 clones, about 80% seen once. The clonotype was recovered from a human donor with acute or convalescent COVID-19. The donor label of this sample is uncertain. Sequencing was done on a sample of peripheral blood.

DNA of the CDR3: TGTGCCAGCAGTTTAGCGGGGTTGGCGGGGCAGTTCTTC. Its protein is CASSLAGLAGQFF. This chain connects TRBV12-3 or TRBV12-4 to TRBJ2-1; D might be TRBD2 (5 bases). V gave up 0 bases and J gave up 12 bases, with 12 bases separating them. The CDR3 contains 13 residues.